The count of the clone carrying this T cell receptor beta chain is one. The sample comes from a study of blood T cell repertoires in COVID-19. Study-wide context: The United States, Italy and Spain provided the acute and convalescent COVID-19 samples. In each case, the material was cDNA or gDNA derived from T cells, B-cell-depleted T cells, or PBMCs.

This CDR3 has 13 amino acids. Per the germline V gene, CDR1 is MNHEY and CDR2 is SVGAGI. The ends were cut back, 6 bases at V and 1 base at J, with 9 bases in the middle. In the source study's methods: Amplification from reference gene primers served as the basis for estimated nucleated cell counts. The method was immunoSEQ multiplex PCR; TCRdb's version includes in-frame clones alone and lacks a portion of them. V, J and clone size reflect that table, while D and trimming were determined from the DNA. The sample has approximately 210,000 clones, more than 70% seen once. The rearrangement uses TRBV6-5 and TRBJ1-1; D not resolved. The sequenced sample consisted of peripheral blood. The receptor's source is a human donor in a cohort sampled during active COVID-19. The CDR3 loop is CASRGPPNTEAFF. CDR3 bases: TGTGCCAGCAGGGGCCCCCCGAACACTGAAGCTTTCTTT.